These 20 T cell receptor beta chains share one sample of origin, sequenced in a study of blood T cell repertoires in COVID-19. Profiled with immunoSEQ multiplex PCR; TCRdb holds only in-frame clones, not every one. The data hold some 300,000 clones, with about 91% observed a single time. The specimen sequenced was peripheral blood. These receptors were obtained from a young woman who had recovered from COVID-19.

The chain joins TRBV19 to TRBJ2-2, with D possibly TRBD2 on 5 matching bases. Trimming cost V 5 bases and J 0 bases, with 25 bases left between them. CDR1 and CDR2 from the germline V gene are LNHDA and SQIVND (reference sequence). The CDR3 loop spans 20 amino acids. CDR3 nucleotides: TGTGCCAGTAGTCTCCGGACTCCCGTCAGGAAGTTCGCGAACACCGGGGAGCTGTTTTTT. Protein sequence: CASSLRTPVRKFANTGELFF. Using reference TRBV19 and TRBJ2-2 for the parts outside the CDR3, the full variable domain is DGGITQSPKYLFRKEGQNVTLSCEQNLNHDAMYWYRQDPGQGLRLIYYSQIVNDFQKGDIAEGYSVSREKKESFPLTVTSAQKNPTAFYLCASSLRTPVRKFANTGELFFGEGSRLTVL.

The CDR3 loop reads CASTEATAEQFF. The CDR3 coding sequence is TGTGCCAGCACTGAGGCTACCGCTGAGCAGTTCTTC. V and J are TRBV6-6 and TRBJ2-1; D remains ambiguous. The V gene's germline CDR1 is MNHNY and CDR2 SVGAGI (reference sequence). This CDR3 has 12 residues. Trimming took 7 bases from V and 9 from J, leaving 13 bases between them.

DNA for the CDR3: TGTGCCAGCAGTGAGGGGACAGCGGTCGGCGGGGAGCTGTTTTTT. This translates into CASSEGTAVGGELFF. The chain carries TRBV6-4 and TRBJ2-2; 7 bases match TRBD1. The CDR3 runs to 15 residues. Trimming removed 3 bases from V and 7 bases from J; junction bases left unmatched: 8. Looked up from germline, CDR1 is MRHNA and CDR2 is SNTAGT.

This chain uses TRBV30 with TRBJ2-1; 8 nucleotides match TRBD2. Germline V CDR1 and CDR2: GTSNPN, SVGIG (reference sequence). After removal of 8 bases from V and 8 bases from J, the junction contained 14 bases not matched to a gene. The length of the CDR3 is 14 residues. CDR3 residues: CAGYPGLGGDEQFF. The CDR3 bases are TGTGCCGGGTATCCGGGACTAGGCGGGGATGAGCAGTTCTTC.

DNA of the CDR3: TGTGCCAGCAGCTTAGCCACAGATTTGAACACTGAAGCTTTCTTT. Amino acid sequence: CASSLATDLNTEAFF. J is TRBJ1-1 and V is TRBV7-6; D uncertain. The V gene's germline CDR1 is SGHVS and CDR2 FNYEAQ. The germline V and J ends were trimmed by 0 bases and 0 bases, with 8 bases remaining between them. This CDR3 is 15 amino acids long.

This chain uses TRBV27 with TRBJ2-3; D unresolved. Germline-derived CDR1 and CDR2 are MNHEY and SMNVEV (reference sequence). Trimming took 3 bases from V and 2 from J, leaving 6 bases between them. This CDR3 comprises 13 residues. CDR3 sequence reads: CASSLAPTDTQYF. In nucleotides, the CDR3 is TGTGCCAGCAGTTTGGCCCCCACAGATACGCAGTATTTT.

The CDR3 DNA is TGCGCCAGCACCACCCAGGGGGCCTCGGAGACCCAGTACTTC. It translates to CASTTQGASETQYF. The chain couples TRBV5-1 to TRBJ2-5; 8 positions match TRBD1. V was clipped by 6 bases and J by 5 bases; unmatched bases: 9. This CDR3 is 14 amino acids long. The germline gives CDR1 SGHRS, CDR2 YFSETQ.

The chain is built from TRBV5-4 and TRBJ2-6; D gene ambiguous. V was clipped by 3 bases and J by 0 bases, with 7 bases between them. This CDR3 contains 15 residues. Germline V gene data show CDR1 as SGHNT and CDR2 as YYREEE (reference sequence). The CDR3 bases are TGTGCCAGCAGCTGGCCTAGCTCTGGGGCCAACGTCCTGACTTTC. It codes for CASSWPSSGANVLTF. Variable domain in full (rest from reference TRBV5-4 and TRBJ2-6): ETGVTQSPTHLIKTRGQQVTLRCSSQSGHNTVSWYQQALGQGPQFIFQYYREEENGRGNFPPRFSGLQFPNYSSELNVNALELDDSALYLCASSWPSSGANVLTFGAGSRLTVL.

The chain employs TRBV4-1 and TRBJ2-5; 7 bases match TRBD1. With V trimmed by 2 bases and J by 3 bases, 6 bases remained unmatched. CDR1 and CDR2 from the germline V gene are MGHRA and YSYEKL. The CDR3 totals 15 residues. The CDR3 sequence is CASSQTRDSKETQYF. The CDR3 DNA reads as TGCGCCAGCAGCCAAACCCGGGACAGCAAAGAGACCCAGTACTTC.

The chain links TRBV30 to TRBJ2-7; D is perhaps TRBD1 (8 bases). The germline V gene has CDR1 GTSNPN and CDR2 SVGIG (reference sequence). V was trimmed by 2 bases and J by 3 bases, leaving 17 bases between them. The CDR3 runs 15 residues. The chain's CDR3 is CAWSFGQGLIYEQYF. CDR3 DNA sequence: TGTGCCTGGAGTTTCGGACAGGGACTAATCTACGAGCAGTACTTC.

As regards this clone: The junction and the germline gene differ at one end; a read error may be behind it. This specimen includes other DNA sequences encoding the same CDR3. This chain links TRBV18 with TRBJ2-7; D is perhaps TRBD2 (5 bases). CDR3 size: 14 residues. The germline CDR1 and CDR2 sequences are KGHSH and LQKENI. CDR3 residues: CASSPRTEPYEQYF. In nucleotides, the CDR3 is TGTGCCAGCTCACCACGGACTGAACCCTACGAGCAGTATTTC. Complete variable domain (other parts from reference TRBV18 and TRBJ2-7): NAGVMQNPRHLVRRRGQEARLRCSPMKGHSHVYWYRQLPEEGLKFMVYLQKENIIDESGMPKERFSAEFPKEGPSILRIQQVVRGDSAAYFCASSPRTEPYEQYFGPGTRLTVT.

CDR3 sequence (DNA): TGTGCCAGTAGGCCGGCAGGGAACTATGGCTACACCTTC. It translates to CASRPAGNYGYTF. This chain uses TRBV19 with TRBJ1-2; maybe TRBD1 (5 bases). V dropped 6 bases and J dropped 2 bases, with 10 bases sitting between them. The CDR3 sequence is 13 residues long. Germline V gives CDR1 LNHDA, CDR2 SQIVND (reference sequence). Variable domain in full (rest from reference TRBV19 and TRBJ1-2): DGGITQSPKYLFRKEGQNVTLSCEQNLNHDAMYWYRQDPGQGLRLIYYSQIVNDFQKGDIAEGYSVSREKKESFPLTVTSAQKNPTAFYLCASRPAGNYGYTFGSGTRLTVV.

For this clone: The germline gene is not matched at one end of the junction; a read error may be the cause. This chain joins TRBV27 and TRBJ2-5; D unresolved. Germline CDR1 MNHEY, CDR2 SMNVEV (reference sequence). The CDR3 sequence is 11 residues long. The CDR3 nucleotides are TGCCACGACGACCCGGGAGAGACCCAGTACTTC. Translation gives CHDDPGETQYF.

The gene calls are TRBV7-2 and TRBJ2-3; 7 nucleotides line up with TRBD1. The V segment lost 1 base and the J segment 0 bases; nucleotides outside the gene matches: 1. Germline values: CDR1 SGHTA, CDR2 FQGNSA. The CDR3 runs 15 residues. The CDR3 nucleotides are TGTGCCAGCAGCTTAGGGGACAGAAGCACAGATACGCAGTATTTT. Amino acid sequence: CASSLGDRSTDTQYF.

Here the CDR3 reads CATSDSGGIQPQHF. The CDR3 DNA follows: TGTGCCACCAGTGATTCAGGGGGAATTCAGCCCCAGCATTTT. This chain uses TRBV24-1 with TRBJ1-5, with 7 bases lining up with TRBD1. Germline-derived CDR1 and CDR2 are KGHDR and SFDVKD. The V and J ends lost 2 bases and 6 bases, in that order; junction bases with no gene match: 3. The CDR3 covers 14 residues.

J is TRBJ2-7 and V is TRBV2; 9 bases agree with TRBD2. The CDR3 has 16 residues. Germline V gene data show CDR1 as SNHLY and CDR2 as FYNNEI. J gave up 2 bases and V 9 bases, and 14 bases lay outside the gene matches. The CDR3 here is CASKYGSGGPTYEQYF. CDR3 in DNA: TGTGCCAGTAAATATGGGAGCGGGGGGCCTACCTACGAGCAGTACTTC.

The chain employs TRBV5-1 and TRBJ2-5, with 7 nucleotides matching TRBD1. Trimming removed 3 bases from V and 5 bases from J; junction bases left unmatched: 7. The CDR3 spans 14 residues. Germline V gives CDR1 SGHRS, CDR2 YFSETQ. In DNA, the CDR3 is TGCGCCAGCAGCTCCGGACAGGTCGTCGAGACCCAGTACTTC. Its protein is CASSSGQVVETQYF.

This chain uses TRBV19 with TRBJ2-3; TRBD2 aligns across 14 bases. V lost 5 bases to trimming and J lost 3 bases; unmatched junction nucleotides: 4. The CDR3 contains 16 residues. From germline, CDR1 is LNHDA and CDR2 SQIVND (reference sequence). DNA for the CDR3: TGTGCCAGTAGTCCCTGGACTAGCGGGGGGACAGATACGCAGTATTTT. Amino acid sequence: CASSPWTSGGTDTQYF.

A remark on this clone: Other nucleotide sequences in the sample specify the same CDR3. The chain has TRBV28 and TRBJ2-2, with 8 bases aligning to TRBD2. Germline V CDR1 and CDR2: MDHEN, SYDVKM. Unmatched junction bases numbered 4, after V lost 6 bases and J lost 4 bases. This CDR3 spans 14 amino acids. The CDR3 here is CASSSAGGTGELFF. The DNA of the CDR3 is TGTGCCAGCAGCTCGGCGGGGGGCACCGGGGAGCTGTTTTTT.

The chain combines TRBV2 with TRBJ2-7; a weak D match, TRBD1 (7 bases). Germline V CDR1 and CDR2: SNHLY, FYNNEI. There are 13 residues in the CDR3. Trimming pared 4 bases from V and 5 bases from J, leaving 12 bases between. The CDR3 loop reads CASSGRGLHEQYF. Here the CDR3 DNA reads TGTGCCAGCAGTGGGAGGGGGCTACACGAGCAGTACTTC.